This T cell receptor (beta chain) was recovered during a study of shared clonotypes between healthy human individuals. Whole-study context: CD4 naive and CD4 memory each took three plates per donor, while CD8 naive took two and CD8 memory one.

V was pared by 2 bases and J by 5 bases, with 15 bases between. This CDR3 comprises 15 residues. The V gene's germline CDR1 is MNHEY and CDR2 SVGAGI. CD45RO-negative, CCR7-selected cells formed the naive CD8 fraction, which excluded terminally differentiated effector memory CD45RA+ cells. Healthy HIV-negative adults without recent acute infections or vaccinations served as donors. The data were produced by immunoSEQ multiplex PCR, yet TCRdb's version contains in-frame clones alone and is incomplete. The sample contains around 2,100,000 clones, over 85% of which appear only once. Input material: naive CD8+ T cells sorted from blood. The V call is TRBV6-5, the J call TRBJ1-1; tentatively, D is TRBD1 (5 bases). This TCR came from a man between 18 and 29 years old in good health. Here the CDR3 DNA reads TGTGCCAGCAGTTACGACGGGGGGTTTAGTACTGAAGCTTTCTTT. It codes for CASSYDGGFSTEAFF.